The entry that follows covers one T cell receptor beta chain sequence. No antigen is known for it. All gene names here are mouse names. The CDR3 end falls 4 residues outside the read, so it is completed with the germline J gene. This sample stems from a study of CD8+ T cells in alopecia areata. Study information: Recipient mice, approximately 6-11-week-old female C3H/HeJ animals, received skin from roughly 6-12-month-old C3H/HeJ graft donors with spontaneous alopecia. Regarding the study as a whole: Lesional tissue from the scalp (especially in alopecia totalis/universalis) showed higher clonality than normal scalp. Resident alphabeta T-cell populations of normal skin are likewise subject to sequencing in scalp samples.

Extracted from the samples, RNA was reverse transcribed into cDNA to serve as the sequencing template. Using immunoSEQ multiplex PCR, the repertoire was profiled, and TCRdb retains in-frame clones only, with some absent. The sample presents 200,000 to 300,000 clones, none singletons. Cutaneous lymph nodes were pooled and cells sorted by CD4, CD8alpha, NKG2D, NKG2ACE and more. This CDR3 comprises 16 residues. Germline CDR1 reads MNHDT; CDR2 reads YYDKIL. V shed 2 bases and J 2 bases; nucleotides not matched to a gene: 4. The source material was CD4+ T cells sorted from a lymph node. The chain combines TRBV17 with TRBJ2-5; 10 positions match TRBD2. The clonotype originates from a C3H/HeJ mouse with alopecia areata. Mouse MHC haplotype: H2-k. Partial CDR3 DNA: TGTGCTAGCAGTAGAAGGACTGGGGGCCCCCAAGAC. Its protein product is CASSRRTGGPQD. The full CDR3 is CASSRRTGGPQDTQYF. Looking up the rest from reference TRBV17 and TRBJ2-5 gives the full variable domain: DTTVKQNPRYKLARVGKPVNLICSQTMNHDTMYWYQKKPNQAPKLLLFYYDKILNREADTFEKFQSSRPNNSFCSLYIGSAGLEYSAMYLCASSRRTGGPQDTQYFGPGTRLLVL.